This entry describes one T cell receptor beta chain. The antigen is undetermined. Using its own MiXCR run on the 5' RACE reads, TCRdb lists one record per CDR3 protein. The repertoire holds about 350,000 distinct CDR3 sequences, roughly an eighth seen once, with 22% in the top ten. The data stem from a study of T-cell memory formation after mild COVID-19. Overall study findings and caveats: Among contracting clones, CD4+ were mainly CM/EM and CD8+ enriched in EMRA. Clones that contracted from day 15 to 85 had balanced CD4/CD8; later expanders were CD4+ biased. Unconfirmed was the SARS-CoV-2 specificity of second-wave clones that peaked on day 37.

The CDR3 runs to 15 residues. Germline values: CDR1 SEHNR, CDR2 FQNEAQ (reference sequence). Germline trimming cut 3 bases from V and 5 bases from J; bases unmatched to any gene: 5. The receptor comes from a young man who had mild COVID-19 (a few samples of this study predate the infection). Cell type and time point are not known. The chain joins TRBV7-9 to TRBJ2-3; 10 bases agree with TRBD2. Sequenced input: PBMCs or a T cell subset sorted from them (not recorded which). CDR3 sequence reads: CASSLGRTSGDTQYF. The CDR3 nucleotides are TGTGCCAGCAGCTTGGGTCGGACTAGCGGAGATACGCAGTATTTT. Variable domain in full (rest from reference TRBV7-9 and TRBJ2-3): DTGVSQNPRHKITKRGQNVTFRCDPISEHNRLYWYRQTLGQGPEFLTYFQNEAQLEKSRLLSDRFSAERPKGSFSTLEIQRTEQGDSAMYLCASSLGRTSGDTQYFGPGTRLTVL.